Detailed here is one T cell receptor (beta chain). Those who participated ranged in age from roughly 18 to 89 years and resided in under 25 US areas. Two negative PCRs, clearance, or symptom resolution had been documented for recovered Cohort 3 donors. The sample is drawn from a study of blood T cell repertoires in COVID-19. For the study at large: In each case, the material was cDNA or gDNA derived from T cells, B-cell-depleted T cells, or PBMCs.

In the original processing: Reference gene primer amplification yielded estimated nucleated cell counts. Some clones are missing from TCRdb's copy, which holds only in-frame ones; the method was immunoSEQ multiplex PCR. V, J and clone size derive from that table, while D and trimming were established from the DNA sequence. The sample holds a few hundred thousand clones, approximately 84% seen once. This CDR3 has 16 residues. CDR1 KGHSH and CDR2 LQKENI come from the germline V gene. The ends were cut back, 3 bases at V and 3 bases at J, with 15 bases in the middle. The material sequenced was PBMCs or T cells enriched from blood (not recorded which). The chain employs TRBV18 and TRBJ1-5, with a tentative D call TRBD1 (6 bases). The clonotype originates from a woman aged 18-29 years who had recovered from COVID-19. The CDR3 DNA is TGTGCCAGCTCACCTCTGGGGGCAGGTTACAATCAGCCCCAGCATTTT. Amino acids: CASSPLGAGYNQPQHF.